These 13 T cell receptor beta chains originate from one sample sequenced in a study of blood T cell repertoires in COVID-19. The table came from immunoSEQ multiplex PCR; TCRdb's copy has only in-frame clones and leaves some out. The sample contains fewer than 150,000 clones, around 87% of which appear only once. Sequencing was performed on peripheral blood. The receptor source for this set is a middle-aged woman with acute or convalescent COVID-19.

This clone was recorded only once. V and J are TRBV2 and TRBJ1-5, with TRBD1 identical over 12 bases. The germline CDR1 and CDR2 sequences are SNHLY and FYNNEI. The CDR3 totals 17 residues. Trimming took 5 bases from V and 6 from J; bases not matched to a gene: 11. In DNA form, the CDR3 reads TGTGCCAGCAGTCGGGACAGGGGGCGCGGGGTCGGTCAGCCCCAGCATTTT. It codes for CASSRDRGRGVGQPQHF.

The CDR3 loop is CAISESPSWGGTDTQYF. CDR3 nucleotides: TGTGCCATCAGTGAATCGCCGAGTTGGGGGGGCACAGATACGCAGTATTTT. V and J are TRBV10-3 and TRBJ2-3; TRBD2 might be the D (6 bases). CDR3 size: 17 residues. The V end was cut by 3 bases, the J end by 1 base, with 17 bases between. Germline V lookup: CDR1 ENHRY, CDR2 SYGVKD.

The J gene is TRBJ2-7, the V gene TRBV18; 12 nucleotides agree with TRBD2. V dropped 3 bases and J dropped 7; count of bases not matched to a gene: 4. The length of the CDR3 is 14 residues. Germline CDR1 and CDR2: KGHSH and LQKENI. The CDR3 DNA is TGTGCCAGCTCACCGAGGACTAGCGGGGAGGAGCAGTACTTC. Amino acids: CASSPRTSGEEQYF.

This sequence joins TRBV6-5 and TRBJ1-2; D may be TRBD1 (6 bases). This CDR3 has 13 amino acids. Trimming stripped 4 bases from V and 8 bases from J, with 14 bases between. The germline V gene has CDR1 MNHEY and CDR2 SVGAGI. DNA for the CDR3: TGTGCCAGCAGTTTTCAGGGGATTGGCGGCTACACCTTC. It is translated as CASSFQGIGGYTF.

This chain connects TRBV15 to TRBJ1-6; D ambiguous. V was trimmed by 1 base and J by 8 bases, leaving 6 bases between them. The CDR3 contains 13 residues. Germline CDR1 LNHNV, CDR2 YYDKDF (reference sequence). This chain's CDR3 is CATSRVYYSPLHF. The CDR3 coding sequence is TGTGCCACCAGCAGAGTTTATTATTCACCCCTCCACTTT.

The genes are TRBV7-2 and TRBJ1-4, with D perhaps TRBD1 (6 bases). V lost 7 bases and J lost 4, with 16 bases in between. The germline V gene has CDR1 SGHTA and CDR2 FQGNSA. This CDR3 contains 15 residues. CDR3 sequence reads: CASTLVGGGNEKLFF. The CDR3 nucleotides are TGTGCCAGCACCCTAGTAGGGGGGGGTAATGAAAAACTGTTTTTT.

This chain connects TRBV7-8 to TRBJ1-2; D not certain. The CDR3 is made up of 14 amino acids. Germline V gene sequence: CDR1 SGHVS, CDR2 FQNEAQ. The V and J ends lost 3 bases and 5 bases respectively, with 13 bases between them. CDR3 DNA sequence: TGTGCCAGCAGCTTCGAAAGACTCCCTTATGGCTACACCTTC. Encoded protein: CASSFERLPYGYTF.

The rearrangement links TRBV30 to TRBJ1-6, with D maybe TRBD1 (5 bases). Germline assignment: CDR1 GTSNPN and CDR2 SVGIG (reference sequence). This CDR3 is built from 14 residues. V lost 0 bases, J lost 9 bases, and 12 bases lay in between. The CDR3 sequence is CAWSVPGNISPLHF. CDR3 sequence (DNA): TGTGCCTGGAGTGTCCCAGGGAATATTTCACCCCTCCACTTT.

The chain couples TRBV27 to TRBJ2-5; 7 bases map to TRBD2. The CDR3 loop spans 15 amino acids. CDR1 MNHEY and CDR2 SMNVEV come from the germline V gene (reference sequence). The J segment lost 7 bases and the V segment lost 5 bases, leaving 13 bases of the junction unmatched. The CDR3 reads CASSPREGSFGTQYF. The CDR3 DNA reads TGTGCCAGCAGTCCCAGGGAGGGTTCCTTCGGGACCCAGTACTTC.

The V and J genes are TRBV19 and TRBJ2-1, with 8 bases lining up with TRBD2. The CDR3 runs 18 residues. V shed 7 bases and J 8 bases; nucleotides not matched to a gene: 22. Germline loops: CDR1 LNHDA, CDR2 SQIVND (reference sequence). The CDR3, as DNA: TGTGCCAGTAAAGGGCCAAGGTTAACTAGCGGATTTGATGATGAGCAGTTCTTC. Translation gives CASKGPRLTSGFDDEQFF.

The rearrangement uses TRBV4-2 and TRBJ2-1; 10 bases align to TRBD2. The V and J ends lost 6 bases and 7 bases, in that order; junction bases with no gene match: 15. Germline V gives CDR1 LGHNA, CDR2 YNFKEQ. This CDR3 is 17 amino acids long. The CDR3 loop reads CASSPDKREGPINEQFF. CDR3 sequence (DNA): TGTGCCAGCAGTCCGGACAAGCGGGAGGGCCCTATAAATGAGCAGTTCTTC.

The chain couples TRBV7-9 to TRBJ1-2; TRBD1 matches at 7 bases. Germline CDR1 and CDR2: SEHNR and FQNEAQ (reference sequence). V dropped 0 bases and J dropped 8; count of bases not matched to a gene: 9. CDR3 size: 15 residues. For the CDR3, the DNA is TGTGCCAGCAGCTTAGCGCATAGGGGGCGCGAGGGCTACACCTTC. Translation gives CASSLAHRGREGYTF.

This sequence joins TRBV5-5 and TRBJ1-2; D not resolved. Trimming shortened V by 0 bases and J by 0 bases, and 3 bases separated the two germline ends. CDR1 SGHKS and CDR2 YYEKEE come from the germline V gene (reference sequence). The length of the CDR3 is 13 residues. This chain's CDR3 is CASSLDTNYGYTF. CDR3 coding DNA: TGTGCCAGCAGCTTGGATACTAACTATGGCTACACCTTC.